This T cell receptor beta chain was documented in a study of immune evolution from preneoplasia to lung adenocarcinoma. Germline assignment: CDR1 SGHTA and CDR2 FQGNSA. The CDR3 is made up of 13 amino acids. Trimming left V 5 bases short and J 6 bases short, with 12 bases between. This clone has a handful of counts. Its cognate antigen is unknown. Whole-study findings and limits: Later-stage lesions appeared to have more T cells, more diversity, less clonality. Top clone share appeared to fall from AAH through AIS, MIA, adenocarcinoma.

Libraries were prepared by immunoSEQ multiplex PCR; TCRdb keeps only in-frame clonotypes and omits some of them. The sample lists tens of thousands of clones, 60% to 80% occurring once. Premalignant or tumor cells were enriched by macro-dissection after pathologic assessment. The rearrangement uses TRBV7-2 and TRBJ2-3, with D maybe TRBD1 (5 bases). The sample was FFPE invasive lung adenocarcinoma tissue. The clonotype comes from a person aged 55 to 75 with lung adenocarcinoma. The CDR3 coding sequence is TGTGCCAGCAGCCTTTCCCAGGGTGATACGCAGTATTTT. Protein: CASSLSQGDTQYF.